This is a list of T cell receptor beta chains from one sample in a study of blood T cell repertoires in COVID-19. TCRdb keeps only in-frame clones here, not all; method: immunoSEQ multiplex PCR. The sample lists 75,000 to 100,000 clones; around 90% were seen once. The source material was peripheral blood. The receptor source for this set is a woman older than 75 with acute or convalescent COVID-19. CDR3s include the opening cysteine and the closing phenylalanine or tryptophan. The D gene is left open where the match is weak. Rows give clone size only sometimes, using once, few, many, or a class for an expanded clone.

V gene,clone size,J gene,D gene,CDR3 protein,CDR3 DNA
TRBV19,NA,TRBJ1-1,TRBD1,CASSNRQGAEAFF,TGTGCCAGTAGTAATCGACAGGGAGCTGAAGCTTTCTTT
TRBV18,NA,TRBJ1-6,TRBD1,CASSPRQGDNSPLHF,TGTGCCAGCTCACCACGACAGGGGGATAATTCACCCCTCCACTTT
TRBV2,NA,TRBJ1-2,NA,CASSPGQNPNYGYTF,TGTGCCAGCAGTCCCGGACAGAATCCGAACTATGGCTACACCTTC
TRBV6-7,NA,TRBJ1-5,NA,CASSYPDNSNQPQHF,TGTGCCAGCAGTTACCCAGACAATAGCAATCAGCCCCAGCATTTT
TRBV5-1,NA,TRBJ2-7,NA,CASSLVAEPYEQYF,TGCGCCAGCAGCTTGGTAGCGGAGCCCTACGAGCAGTACTTC
TRBV6-5,NA,TRBJ1-2,NA,CASSETANYGYTF,TGTGCCAGCAGCGAGACAGCAAACTATGGCTACACCTTC
TRBV7-2,NA,TRBJ2-3,NA,CASSLTLTGSTQYF,TGTGCCAGCAGCTTAACCCTAACAGGGAGTACGCAGTATTTT
TRBV14,NA,TRBJ2-7,TRBD1,CASSQDFGQGAGEQYF,TGTGCCAGCAGCCAAGACTTCGGACAGGGGGCTGGCGAGCAGTACTTC
TRBV30,NA,TRBJ2-2,NA,CASNIANTGELFF,TGTGCCTCGAACATCGCGAACACCGGGGAGCTGTTTTTT
TRBV6-5,few,TRBJ2-5,NA,CASGQGLETQYF,TGTGCCAGCGGTCAGGGTCTCGAGACCCAGTACTTC
TRBV19,NA,TRBJ2-1,NA,CASSTASSYNEQFF,TGTGCCAGTAGTACCGCTAGCTCCTACAATGAGCAGTTCTTC
TRBV24-1,NA,TRBJ1-5,NA,CATSDSGTPRNQPQHF,TGTGCCACCAGTGATTCCGGGACACCACGCAATCAGCCCCAGCATTTT
TRBV23-1,once,TRBJ2-7,TRBD1,CASSQSPSTGISYEQYF,TGCGCCAGCAGTCAAAGCCCATCGACAGGGATATCCTACGAGCAGTACTTC
TRBV2,NA,TRBJ1-5,NA,CASSEGGFNQPQHF,TGTGCCAGCAGTGAAGGAGGCTTTAATCAGCCCCAGCATTTT
TRBV3-1/TRBV3-2,NA,TRBJ2-7,NA,CASKGAYEQYF,TGTGCCAGCAAGGGAGCGTACGAGCAGTACTTC
TRBV7-2,NA,TRBJ2-5,TRBD1,CASSWDRGVETQYF,TGTGCCAGCAGCTGGGACAGGGGTGTAGAGACCCAGTACTTC
TRBV30,NA,TRBJ1-2,NA,CAWSGDSFRYGYTF,TGTGCCTGGAGTGGAGACAGTTTTAGGTATGGCTACACCTTC
TRBV6-5,once,TRBJ2-7,NA,CASNEREQYF,TGTGCCAGCAACGAACGGGAGCAGTACTTC
TRBV5-6,NA,TRBJ2-1,NA,CASSLAVEDEQFF,TGTGCCAGCAGCTTGGCCGTCGAGGATGAGCAGTTCTTC
TRBV7-9,once,TRBJ1-1,NA,CASSPTRRSVGAFF,TGTGCCAGCAGCCCCACCCGGCGGTCCGTTGGTGCTTTCTTT
TRBV5-6,NA,TRBJ2-7,TRBD2,CASSLPGGSSYEQYF,TGTGCCAGCAGCTTGCCGGGGGGAAGCTCCTACGAGCAGTACTTC
TRBV19,NA,TRBJ2-1,TRBD2,CATSTSGRVSEQFF,TGTGCCACTAGTACTAGCGGGAGGGTAAGTGAGCAGTTCTTC
TRBV6-5,NA,TRBJ2-1,TRBD2,CASSYGGLARNEQFF,TGTGCCAGCAGTTACGGGGGACTAGCCAGGAATGAGCAGTTCTTC
TRBV6-2/TRBV6-3,NA,TRBJ2-2,TRBD2,CASSYGLAGTGELFF,TGTGCCAGCAGTTACGGGCTAGCGGGCACCGGGGAGCTGTTTTTT
TRBV14,NA,TRBJ2-1,TRBD1,CASGKTGDANEQFF,TGTGCCAGCGGGAAGACAGGGGACGCCAATGAGCAGTTCTTC
TRBV5-1,NA,TRBJ2-3,TRBD2,CASSAGTSGRVWTDTQYF,TGCGCCAGCAGCGCGGGGACTAGCGGGAGAGTATGGACAGATACGCAGTATTTT
TRBV3-1/TRBV3-2,NA,TRBJ2-7,NA,CASSQVAYEQYF,TGTGCCAGCAGCCAAGTCGCCTACGAGCAGTACTTC
TRBV28,NA,TRBJ2-3,TRBD1,CASSFLLPTGGTDTQYF,TGTGCCAGCAGTTTCCTACTACCGACAGGGGGCACAGATACGCAGTATTTT
TRBV4-2,NA,TRBJ2-1,TRBD2,CASSQETSGRYNEQFF,TGTGCCAGCAGCCAAGAGACTAGCGGGAGATACAATGAGCAGTTCTTC
TRBV7-2,NA,TRBJ2-4,NA,CASSLGGGADIQYF,TGTGCCAGCAGCTTAGGAGGGGGGGCGGACATTCAGTACTTC
TRBV4-2,NA,TRBJ2-6,NA,CASSQDRLSGANVLTF,TGTGCCAGCAGCCAAGATCGACTCTCTGGGGCCAACGTCCTGACTTTC
TRBV2,NA,TRBJ2-1,NA,CASNSRENEQFF,TGTGCCAGCAACTCTCGGGAGAATGAGCAGTTCTTC
TRBV6-6,NA,TRBJ1-3,NA,CASSSSDTSGNTIYF,TGTGCCAGCAGTTCGTCGGACACCTCTGGAAACACCATATATTTT
TRBV28,NA,TRBJ2-3,TRBD2,CASSFTSGSIDTQYF,TGTGCCAGCAGTTTTACTAGCGGGAGTATAGATACGCAGTATTTT
TRBV3-1/TRBV3-2,once,TRBJ2-3,TRBD2,CASSQDLPGGAGDTQYF,TGTGCCAGCAGCCAAGATCTTCCGGGGGGAGCGGGAGATACGCAGTATTTT
TRBV18,NA,TRBJ1-6,TRBD1,CASSQGTGGDSPLHF,TGTGCCAGCTCCCAAGGAACAGGGGGCGATTCACCCCTCCACTTT
TRBV4-2,once,TRBJ2-2,TRBD2,CASSSVSGVHTGELFF,TGTGCCAGCAGCAGTGTTAGCGGGGTCCACACCGGGGAGCTGTTTTTT
TRBV18,once,TRBJ2-2,NA,CASSRTANTGELFF,TGTGCCAGCTCCCGGACAGCGAACACCGGGGAGCTGTTTTTT
TRBV29-1,NA,TRBJ1-1,NA,CSVGQKTEAFF,TGCAGCGTTGGACAGAAGACTGAAGCTTTCTTT
TRBV2,NA,TRBJ2-1,TRBD2,CASRSLLAAHSSSYNEQFF,TGTGCCAGCAGGTCCCTACTAGCGGCTCATTCCAGCTCCTACAATGAGCAGTTCTTC
TRBV30,NA,TRBJ1-2,NA,CAWNRLHGYTF,TGTGCCTGGAACAGACTACATGGCTACACCTTC
TRBV28,NA,TRBJ2-2,TRBD1,CASSFYRGQNTGELFF,TGTGCCAGCAGTTTCTACAGGGGGCAGAACACCGGGGAGCTGTTTTTT
TRBV2,NA,TRBJ2-1,TRBD2,CASRKAREGKNEQFF,TGTGCCAGCAGGAAGGCGCGGGAGGGCAAGAATGAGCAGTTCTTC
TRBV20-1,NA,TRBJ2-7,TRBD2,CSASSQRGLYEQYF,TGCAGTGCTAGTAGCCAGCGGGGTCTCTACGAGCAGTACTTC
TRBV6-5,NA,TRBJ2-5,NA,CASRRDTMGTQYF,TGTGCCAGCAGAAGGGACACTATGGGGACCCAGTACTTC
TRBV3-1/TRBV3-2,NA,TRBJ1-2,TRBD1,CASSQVGAGQGQLSYTF,TGTGCCAGCAGCCAAGTAGGGGCGGGACAGGGGCAATTGAGCTACACCTTC
TRBV3-1/TRBV3-2,once,TRBJ2-1,NA,CASSPGNSYNEQFF,TGTGCCAGCAGCCCAGGAAACTCCTACAATGAGCAGTTCTTC
TRBV4-2,NA,TRBJ2-1,TRBD2,CASSPLGDSGHHNEQFF,TGTGCCAGCAGCCCCCTGGGGGATAGCGGGCATCACAATGAGCAGTTCTTC
TRBV18,NA,TRBJ1-5,NA,CASSPPGENQPQHF,TGTGCCAGCTCACCACCTGGAGAAAATCAGCCCCAGCATTTT
TRBV5-5,NA,TRBJ1-1,TRBD1,CASSQLTGSETEAFF,TGTGCCAGCAGTCAACTGACAGGGAGCGAAACTGAAGCTTTCTTT
TRBV7-9,NA,TRBJ2-7,NA,CASHETGYEQYF,TGTGCCAGCCATGAGACGGGGTACGAGCAGTACTTC
TRBV30,NA,TRBJ2-2,TRBD2,CAWRAGGPKAGELFF,TGTGCCTGGAGGGCGGGAGGGCCGAAGGCCGGGGAGCTGTTTTTT
TRBV5-1,NA,TRBJ2-3,TRBD1,CASSRDRGSTDTQYF,TGCGCCAGCAGCAGGGACAGGGGTAGCACAGATACGCAGTATTTT
TRBV30,NA,TRBJ2-7,NA,CAWRDLRRGTDYEQYF,TGTGCCTGGAGGGACTTAAGAAGAGGCACGGACTACGAGCAGTACTTC
TRBV4-3,once,TRBJ1-4,NA,CASSQQGFTNEKLFF,TGCGCCAGCAGCCAGCAGGGATTTACTAATGAAAAACTGTTTTTT
TRBV15,NA,TRBJ2-3,TRBD1,CATSRLSRGRADTQYF,TGTGCCACCAGCAGATTATCCAGGGGGCGCGCAGATACGCAGTATTTT